Sequencing of this T cell receptor beta chain was carried out in a study of T-cell reconstitution after alpha-beta-depleted transplantation in children. V shed 6 bases and J shed 7 bases, with 21 bases lying between them. Germline CDR1 MNHNS, CDR2 SASEGT. The length of the CDR3 is 15 residues. Unique molecular identifiers were incorporated into the prepared TCRbeta library. TCRdb itself ran the PCR reads through MiXCR, one entry per CDR3 protein. The table has hundreds of thousands of distinct CDR3 sequences, over 25% seen once. The rearrangement uses TRBV6-1 and TRBJ1-2; perhaps TRBD1 as D (5 bases). The sequencing used PBMCs from the stem cell graft donor, collected from the stem cell graft. This TCR came from a human donor who donated a stem cell graft to a child with aplastic anemia. The CDR3 DNA follows: TGTGCCAGCAGCCCCCAGGGAGTGGGCTCGAGTGGCTACACCTTC. Its translation: CASSPQGVGSSGYTF.